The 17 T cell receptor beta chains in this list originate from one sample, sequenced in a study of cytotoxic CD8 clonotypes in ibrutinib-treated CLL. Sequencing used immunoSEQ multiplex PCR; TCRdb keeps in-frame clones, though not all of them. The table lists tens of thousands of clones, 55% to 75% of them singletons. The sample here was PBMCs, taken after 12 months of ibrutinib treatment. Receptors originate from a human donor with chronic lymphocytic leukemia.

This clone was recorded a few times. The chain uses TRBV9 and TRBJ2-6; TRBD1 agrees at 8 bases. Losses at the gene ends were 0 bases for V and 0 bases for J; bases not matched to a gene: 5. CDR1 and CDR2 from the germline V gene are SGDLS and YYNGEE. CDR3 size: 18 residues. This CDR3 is CASSVAGTGHSGANVLTF. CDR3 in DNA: TGTGCCAGCAGCGTAGCTGGGACAGGCCACTCTGGGGCCAACGTCCTGACTTTC.

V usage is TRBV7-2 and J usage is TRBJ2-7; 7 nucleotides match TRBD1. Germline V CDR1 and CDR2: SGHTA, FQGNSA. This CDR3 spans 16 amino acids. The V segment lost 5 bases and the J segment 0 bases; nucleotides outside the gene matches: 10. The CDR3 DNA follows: TGTGCCAGCAGCCCGCACGCCGGGACAGTCTCCTACGAGCAGTACTTC. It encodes CASSPHAGTVSYEQYF. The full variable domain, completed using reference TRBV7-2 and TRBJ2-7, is GAGVSQSPSNKVTEKGKDVELRCDPISGHTALYWYRQSLGQGLEFLIYFQGNSAPDKSGLPSDRFSAERTGGSVSTLTIQRTQQEDSAVYLCASSPHAGTVSYEQYFGPGTRLTVT.

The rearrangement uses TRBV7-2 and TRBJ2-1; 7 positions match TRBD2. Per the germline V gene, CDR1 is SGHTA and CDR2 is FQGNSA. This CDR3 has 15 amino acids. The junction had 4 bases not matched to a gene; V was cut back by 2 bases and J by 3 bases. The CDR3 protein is CASSLTGTNYNEQFF. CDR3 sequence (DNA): TGTGCCAGCAGCTTAACCGGGACTAACTACAATGAGCAGTTCTTC.

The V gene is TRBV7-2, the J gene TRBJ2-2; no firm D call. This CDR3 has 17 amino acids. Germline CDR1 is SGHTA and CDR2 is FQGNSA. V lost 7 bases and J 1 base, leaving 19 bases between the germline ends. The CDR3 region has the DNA TGTGCCAGCAATTTGGAAAGCGCATTTCGGAACACCGGGGAGCTGTTTTTT. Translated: CASNLESAFRNTGELFF.

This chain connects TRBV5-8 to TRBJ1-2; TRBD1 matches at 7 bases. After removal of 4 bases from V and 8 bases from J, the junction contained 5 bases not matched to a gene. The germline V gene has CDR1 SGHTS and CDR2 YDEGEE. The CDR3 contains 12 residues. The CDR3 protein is CASSPDRAGYTF. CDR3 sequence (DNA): TGTGCCAGCAGCCCCGACAGGGCCGGCTACACCTTC.

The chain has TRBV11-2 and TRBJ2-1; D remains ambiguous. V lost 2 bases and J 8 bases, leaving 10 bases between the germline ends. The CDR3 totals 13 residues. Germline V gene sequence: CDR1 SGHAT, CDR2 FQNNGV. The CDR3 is CASSLSDDYEQFF. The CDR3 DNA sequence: TGTGCCAGCAGCTTATCGGATGACTATGAGCAGTTCTTC.

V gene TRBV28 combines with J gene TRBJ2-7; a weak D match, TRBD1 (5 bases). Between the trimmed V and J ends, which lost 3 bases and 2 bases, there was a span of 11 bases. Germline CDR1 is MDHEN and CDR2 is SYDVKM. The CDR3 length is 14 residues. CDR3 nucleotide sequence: TGTGCCAGCAGTTTGGGCAGGGAACCCTACGAGCAGTACTTC. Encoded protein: CASSLGREPYEQYF.

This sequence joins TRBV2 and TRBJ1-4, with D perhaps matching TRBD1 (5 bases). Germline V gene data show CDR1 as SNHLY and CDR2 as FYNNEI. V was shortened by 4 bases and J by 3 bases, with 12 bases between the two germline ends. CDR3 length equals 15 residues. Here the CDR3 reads CASSVRGRPNEKLFF. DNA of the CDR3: TGTGCCAGCAGTGTTAGGGGACGGCCTAATGAAAAACTGTTTTTT.

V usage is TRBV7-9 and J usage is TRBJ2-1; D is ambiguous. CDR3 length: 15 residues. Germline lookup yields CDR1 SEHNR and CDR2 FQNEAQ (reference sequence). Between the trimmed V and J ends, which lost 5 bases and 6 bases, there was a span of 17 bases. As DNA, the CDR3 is TGTGCCAGCAGCCCCCCCCGGGCGAGGAGCAATGAGCAGTTCTTC. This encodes CASSPPRARSNEQFF.

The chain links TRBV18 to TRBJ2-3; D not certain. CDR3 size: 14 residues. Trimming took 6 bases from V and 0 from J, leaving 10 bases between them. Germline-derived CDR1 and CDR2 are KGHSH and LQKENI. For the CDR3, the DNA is TGTGCCAGCTCTCATGGGTCTAGCACAGATACGCAGTATTTT. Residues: CASSHGSSTDTQYF. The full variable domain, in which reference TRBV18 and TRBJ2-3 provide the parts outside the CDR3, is NAGVMQNPRHLVRRRGQEARLRCSPMKGHSHVYWYRQLPEEGLKFMVYLQKENIIDESGMPKERFSAEFPKEGPSILRIQQVVRGDSAAYFCASSHGSSTDTQYFGPGTRLTVL.

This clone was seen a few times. The CDR3 here is CASSLELGGYGYTF. The CDR3 coding sequence is TGTGCCAGCAGCTTAGAGCTGGGCGGCTATGGCTACACCTTC. J is TRBJ1-2 and V is TRBV7-8; D gene unclear. The CDR3 runs 14 residues. Trimming shortened V by 1 base and J by 4 bases, and 10 bases separated the two germline ends. Germline CDR1 reads SGHVS; CDR2 reads FQNEAQ.

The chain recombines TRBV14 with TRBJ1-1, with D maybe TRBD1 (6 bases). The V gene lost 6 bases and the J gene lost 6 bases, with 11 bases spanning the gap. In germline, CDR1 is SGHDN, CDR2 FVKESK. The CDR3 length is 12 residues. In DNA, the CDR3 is TGTGCCAGCAGTTTCGGGACACCTGAAGCTTTCTTT. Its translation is CASSFGTPEAFF.

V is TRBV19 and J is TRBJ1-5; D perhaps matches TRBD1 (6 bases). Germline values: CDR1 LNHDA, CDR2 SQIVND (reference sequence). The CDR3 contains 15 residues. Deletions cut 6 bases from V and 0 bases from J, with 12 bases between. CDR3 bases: TGTGCCAGTAGCCTCAGGGGCGTTAGCAATCAGCCCCAGCATTTT. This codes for CASSLRGVSNQPQHF.

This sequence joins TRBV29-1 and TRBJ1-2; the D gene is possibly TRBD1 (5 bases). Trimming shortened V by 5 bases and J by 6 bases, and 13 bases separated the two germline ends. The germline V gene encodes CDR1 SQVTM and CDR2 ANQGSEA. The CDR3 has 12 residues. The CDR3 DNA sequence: TGCAGCGTTTCAAGCCGGGGGGATGGCTACACCTTC. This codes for CSVSSRGDGYTF.

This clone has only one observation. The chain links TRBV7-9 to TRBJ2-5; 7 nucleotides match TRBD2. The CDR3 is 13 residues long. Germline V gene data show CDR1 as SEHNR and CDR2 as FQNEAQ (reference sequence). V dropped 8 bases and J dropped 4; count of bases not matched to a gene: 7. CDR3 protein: CASGRGVTETQYF. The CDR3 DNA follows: TGTGCCAGCGGTCGGGGGGTAACAGAGACCCAGTACTTC.

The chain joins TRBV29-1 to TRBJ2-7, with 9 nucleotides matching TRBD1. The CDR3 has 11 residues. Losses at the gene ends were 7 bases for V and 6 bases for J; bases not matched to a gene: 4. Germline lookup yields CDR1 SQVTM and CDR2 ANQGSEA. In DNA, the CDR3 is TGCAGCGGTCGACAGGGGGTCGAGCAGTACTTC. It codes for CSGRQGVEQYF.

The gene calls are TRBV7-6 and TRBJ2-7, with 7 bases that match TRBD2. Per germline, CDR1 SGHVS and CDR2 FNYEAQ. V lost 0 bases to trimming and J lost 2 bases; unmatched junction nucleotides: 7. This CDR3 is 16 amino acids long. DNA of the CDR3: TGTGCCAGCAGCTTAGCGGGGCCCGGGACTACCTACGAGCAGTACTTC. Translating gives CASSLAGPGTTYEQYF. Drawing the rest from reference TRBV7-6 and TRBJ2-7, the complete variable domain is GAGVSQSPRYKVTKRGQDVALRCDPISGHVSLYWYRQALGQGPEFLTYFNYEAQQDKSGLPNDRFSAERPEGSISTLTIQRTEQRDSAMYRCASSLAGPGTTYEQYFGPGTRLTVT.